This TCR beta chain was obtained from a study of CD8+ T cells in alopecia areata. Findings and caveats of the study: Clonality exceeded that of normal scalp in lesional scalp, most notably in alopecia totalis/universalis. On tofacitinib, scalp and blood still held many of the expanded lesional clones.

Documented treatment: oral pan-JAK inhibitor, 5-10 mg twice daily. Punch biopsies of lesional scalp, plus peripheral blood, were taken from alopecia areata patients. Cell sorting on a FACSAria was used to separate CD4+ and CD8+ T cells from the PBMCs. The CDR3 is 14 residues long. Between the trimmed V and J ends, which lost 4 bases and 0 bases, there was a span of 10 bases. Germline CDR1 SQVTM, CDR2 ANQGSEA. Investigators isolated RNA and reverse transcribed it into cDNA to act as the sequencing template. Profiling relied on immunoSEQ multiplex PCR, and the TCRdb table lists in-frame clones only, not all of them. The sample holds a few hundred thousand clones, approximately 65% seen once. A note on this clone: Antigen unknown.

The chain links TRBV29-1 to TRBJ1-3, with a tentative D call TRBD1 (5 bases). The sequence derives from a human donor with alopecia areata. The sequencing here drew on CD4+ T cells sorted from blood, taken at week 44, from a patient treated with tofacitinib. Here the CDR3 DNA reads TGCAGCGTTGTAGACAGCATCTCTGGAAACACCATATATTTT. Protein product: CSVVDSISGNTIYF.